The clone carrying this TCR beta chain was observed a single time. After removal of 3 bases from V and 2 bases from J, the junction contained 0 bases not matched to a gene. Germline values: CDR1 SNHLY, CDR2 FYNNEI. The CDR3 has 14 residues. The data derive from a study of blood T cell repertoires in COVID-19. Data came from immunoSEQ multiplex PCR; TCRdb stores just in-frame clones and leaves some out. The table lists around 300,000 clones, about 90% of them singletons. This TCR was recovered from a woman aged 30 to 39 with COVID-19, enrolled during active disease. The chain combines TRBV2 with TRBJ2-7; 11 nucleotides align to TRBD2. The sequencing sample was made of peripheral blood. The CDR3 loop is CASSDSGRAYEQYF. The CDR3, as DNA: TGTGCCAGCAGTGATAGCGGGAGGGCCTACGAGCAGTACTTC.